The 12 T cell receptor beta chains listed next were all sequenced from one sample in a study of T cell repertoires in ileal Crohn's disease. Time point described: inflamed ileum from the surgical specimen. Here immunoSEQ multiplex PCR was the method, and the copy in TCRdb shows in-frame clones only, minus some. This table holds about 4,200 clones, around four fifths found once. The specimen sequenced was ileal tissue. The source of these receptors is an adult with Crohn's disease.

The chain uses TRBV7-2 and TRBJ2-6; no firm D call. The germline V and J ends were trimmed by 5 bases and 0 bases, with 5 bases remaining between them. From germline, CDR1 is SGHTA and CDR2 FQGNSA. The CDR3 has 14 residues. CDR3 region: CASSHNSGANVLTF. The CDR3, as DNA: TGTGCCAGCAGCCACAACTCTGGGGCCAACGTCCTGACTTTC.

This sequence joins TRBV5-1 and TRBJ1-2, with a tentative D call TRBD1 (6 bases). The CDR3 contains 14 residues. Trimming pared 4 bases from V and 6 bases from J, leaving 16 bases between. Germline V gene data show CDR1 as SGHRS and CDR2 as YFSETQ. The CDR3, as DNA: TGCGCCAGCAGCAACACAACTACAGGGCATGGCTACACCTTC. Its protein product is CASSNTTTGHGYTF.

As to this clone: An end of the junction does not agree with germline; a read error may underlie this. The chain recombines TRBV30 with TRBJ2-7; maybe TRBD2 (5 bases). From germline, CDR1 is GTSNPN and CDR2 SVGIG (reference sequence). The CDR3 length is 12 residues. CDR3 residues: CAADLSSYEQCF. As DNA, the CDR3 is TGTGCCGCGGACTTAAGCTCCTACGAGCAGTGCTTC. Complete variable domain (other parts from reference TRBV30 and TRBJ2-7): SQTIHQWPATLVQPVGSPLSLECTVEGTSNPNLYWYRQAAGRGLQLLFYSVGIGQISSEVPQNLSASRPQDRQFILSSKKLLLSDSGFYLCAADLSSYEQCFGPGTRLTVT.

V is TRBV7-8 and J is TRBJ2-5; 9 bases map to TRBD1. J lost 3 bases, V lost 5 bases, and 1 base had no gene match. The CDR3 has 13 amino acids. CDR1 SGHVS and CDR2 FQNEAQ come from the germline V gene. This CDR3 is CASSRTGEETQYF. CDR3 nucleotide sequence: TGTGCCAGCAGCCGGACAGGGGAAGAGACCCAGTACTTC.

The chain joins TRBV10-3 to TRBJ2-1, with 9 bases aligning to TRBD2. The CDR3 loop spans 13 amino acids. Germline trimming cut 9 bases from V and 7 bases from J; bases unmatched to any gene: 7. The germline CDR1 and CDR2 sequences are ENHRY and SYGVKD. The CDR3 bases are TGTGCCATAGCGGGGGGATCATGGAATGAGCAGTTCTTC. It yields the protein CAIAGGSWNEQFF.

CDR3 sequence: CAQAPTHGSTDTQYF. Written as DNA, the CDR3 is TGTGCCCAAGCACCGACACACGGAAGCACAGATACGCAGTATTTT. The chain carries TRBV2 and TRBJ2-3; D is uncertain. The germline CDR1 and CDR2 sequences are SNHLY and FYNNEI. V dropped 11 bases and J dropped 0 bases, with 18 bases sitting between them. The CDR3 is made up of 15 amino acids. The entire variable domain, with the rest obtained from reference TRBV2 and TRBJ2-3, is as follows: EPEVTQTPSHQVTQMGQEVILRCVPISNHLYFYWYRQILGQKVEFLVSFYNNEISEKSEIFDDQFSVERPDGSNFTLKIRSTKLEDSAMYFCAQAPTHGSTDTQYFGPGTRLTVL.

V and J are TRBV6-1 and TRBJ2-5; D is undetermined. The V gene's germline CDR1 is MNHNS and CDR2 SASEGT. V lost 7 bases to trimming and J lost 4 bases, with 13 bases between them. This CDR3 contains 13 residues. In DNA, the CDR3 is TGTGCCAGCATCCAAGGGTTAGCAGAGACCCAGTACTTC. Protein: CASIQGLAETQYF.

The chain recombines TRBV11-2 with TRBJ1-4; D gene unclear. Deletions cut 5 bases from V and 0 bases from J, with 7 bases between. This CDR3 comprises 14 residues. Per germline, CDR1 SGHAT and CDR2 FQNNGV. CDR3 region: CASSPTTTNEKLFF. In DNA, the CDR3 is TGTGCCAGCAGCCCCACTACAACTAATGAAAAACTGTTTTTT.

This clone was found a few times. V and J are TRBV7-9 and TRBJ2-1; D is uncertain. Germline CDR1 reads SEHNR; CDR2 reads FQNEAQ (reference sequence). The V gene lost 6 bases and the J gene lost 7 bases, with 10 bases spanning the gap. CDR3 length: 12 residues. The DNA of the CDR3 is TGTGCCAGCAGTTCAATCGGGAATGAGCAGTTCTTC. The encoded protein is CASSSIGNEQFF.

V gene TRBV6-5 combines with J gene TRBJ1-2; 9 bases fit TRBD1. The germline gives CDR1 MNHEY, CDR2 SVGAGI. This CDR3 is 14 amino acids long. V was clipped by 6 bases and J by 6 bases; unmatched bases: 8. Here the CDR3 reads CASRITGQGHGYTF. CDR3 nucleotides: TGTGCCAGCAGGATCACGGGACAGGGTCATGGCTACACCTTC.

The CDR3, as DNA: TGTGCCAGCAGCCGGGGTGGGGAAACCTACGAGCAGTACTTC. Protein product: CASSRGGETYEQYF. The chain joins TRBV7-2 to TRBJ2-7, with a possible D match to TRBD2 (5 bases). The CDR3 is 14 residues long. Germline CDR1 reads SGHTA; CDR2 reads FQGNSA. V lost 5 bases and J lost 2, with 13 bases in between. The full variable domain, completed using reference TRBV7-2 and TRBJ2-7, is GAGVSQSPSNKVTEKGKDVELRCDPISGHTALYWYRQSLGQGLEFLIYFQGNSAPDKSGLPSDRFSAERTGGSVSTLTIQRTQQEDSAVYLCASSRGGETYEQYFGPGTRLTVT.

This clone was found a few times. The chain is built from TRBV6-5 and TRBJ1-1, with D uncertain. The CDR3 consists of 14 residues. Trimming cost V 7 bases and J 2 bases, with 14 bases left between them. Germline lookup yields CDR1 MNHEY and CDR2 SVGAGI. The CDR3 loop reads CASTHRGRNTEAFF. The CDR3 nucleotides are TGTGCCAGCACCCACCGGGGTAGAAACACTGAAGCTTTCTTT.